These 8 T cell receptor beta chains originate from one sample sequenced in a study of T-cell memory formation after mild COVID-19. One entry per CDR3 protein, called by TCRdb with MiXCR from the 5' RACE reads. This table holds 260,000 or so distinct CDR3 sequences, over 15% found once. The sequenced material came from PBMCs or a T cell subset sorted from them (not recorded which). Receptor source: a man between 18 and 35 years old who had mild COVID-19 (a few samples of this study predate the infection). Cell type and time point are not known.

CDR3 sequence reads: CASSLGSASGGDTQYF. The DNA for the CDR3 is TGTGCCAGCAGCTTAGGGTCAGCTAGCGGGGGAGATACGCAGTATTTT. V gene TRBV7-8 combines with J gene TRBJ2-3, with TRBD2 matching over 10 bases. With 1 base clipped from V and 5 bases from J, the junction kept 6 bases outside the gene matches. The CDR3 sequence is 16 residues long. Germline values: CDR1 SGHVS, CDR2 FQNEAQ. Full variable domain (missing parts from reference TRBV7-8 and TRBJ2-3): GAGVSQSPRYKVAKRGQDVALRCDPISGHVSLFWYQQALGQGPEFLTYFQNEAQLDKSGLPSDRFFAERPEGSVSTLKIQRTQQEDSAVYLCASSLGSASGGDTQYFGPGTRLTVL.

Many counts were recorded for this clonotype. One junction end does not reproduce the germline sequence, and a read error may be involved. The J gene is TRBJ2-3, the V gene TRBV6-5; D may correspond to TRBD1 or TRBD2 (5 bases each). The CDR3 totals 12 residues. The germline CDR1 and CDR2 sequences are MNHEY and SVGAGI. In DNA, the CDR3 is TGCGCCAGCCGGGACAGCACAGATACGCAGTATTTT. Residues: CASRDSTDTQYF.

This clonotype was detected only a few times. CDR3 residues: CASSYARDSDRDPSYEQYV. CDR3 in DNA: TGTGCCAGCAGTTACGCTCGTGACTCCGACAGGGACCCATCCTACGAGCAGTACGTC. The V and J genes are TRBV6-2 or TRBV6-3 and TRBJ2-7, with 7 bases lining up with TRBD1. CDR3 size: 19 residues. Per germline, CDR1 MNHEY and CDR2 SVGEGT. Trimming at V came to 2 bases and at J to 1 base, leaving 17 bases not matched to a gene.

There are a few counts of this clonotype. The V and J genes are TRBV29-1 and TRBJ2-3; D is uncertain. The V end was cut by 7 bases, the J end by 0 bases, with 11 bases between. This CDR3 comprises 13 residues. Looked up from germline, CDR1 is SQVTM and CDR2 is ANQGSEA. CDR3: CSALVTSTDTQYF. In DNA, the CDR3 is TGCAGCGCCCTAGTAACAAGCACAGATACGCAGTATTTT.

This clonotype was detected a few times. The chain uses TRBV11-2 and TRBJ2-3; 7 bases agree with TRBD2. Germline-derived CDR1 and CDR2 are SGHAT and FQNNGV. There are 17 residues in the CDR3. Losses at the gene ends were 0 bases for V and 2 bases for J; bases not matched to a gene: 8. CDR3 sequence reads: CASSLDQARGDTDTQYF. DNA of the CDR3: TGTGCCAGCAGCTTAGATCAGGCCCGGGGGGACACAGATACGCAGTATTTT.

This clonotype was counted only a few times. Written as DNA, the CDR3 is TGTGCCAGCAGTGGCAGGGCCGGTGCCTATGGCTACACCTTC. Its protein is CASSGRAGAYGYTF. This rearrangement joins TRBV25-1 to TRBJ1-2, with D possibly being TRBD1 (5 bases). V lost 4 bases to trimming and J lost 4 bases, with 13 bases between them. Germline V gene lookup returns CDR1 MGHDK and CDR2 SYGVNS. The CDR3 is made up of 14 amino acids.

This clonotype was detected a few times. This chain links TRBV7-9 with TRBJ2-3; 7 bases match TRBD2. CDR1 is SEHNR and CDR2 is FQNEAQ in the germline V gene (reference sequence). The CDR3 totals 17 residues. With V trimmed by 5 bases and J by 2 bases, 13 bases remained unmatched. The CDR3 loop is CASSDRGGTTPTDTQYF. Written as DNA, the CDR3 is TGTGCCAGCAGCGATAGGGGTGGGACTACTCCCACAGATACGCAGTATTTT.

This rearrangement joins TRBV5-1 to TRBJ2-7; 8 positions match TRBD1. V shed 2 bases and J 0 bases; nucleotides not matched to a gene: 10. CDR1 and CDR2 from the germline V gene are SGHRS and YFSETQ. The CDR3 runs to 17 residues. This CDR3 reads CASSFDQTGAYSYEQYF. As DNA, the CDR3 is TGCGCCAGCAGCTTCGACCAGACAGGGGCGTACTCCTACGAGCAGTACTTC.